A selection of T cell receptor beta chains follows, all from one sample in a study of beta chain features in type 1 diabetes. The method was immunoSEQ multiplex PCR; TCRdb's version includes in-frame clones alone and lacks a portion of them. Of fewer than 450,000 clones listed, approximately 13% are singletons. Sample: naive CD4+ T cells from blood. These receptors all stem from a woman aged 18-30 years with type 1 diabetes. Each CDR3 is given with its conserved first and last residue. Each record gives: V gene, J gene, D gene, clone size, CDR3 DNA, CDR3 protein. D genes are given only for firm matches. The size entry is marked missing in some rows and otherwise reads once, few, many or a size class.

v_call: TRBV7-2; j_call: TRBJ2-1; d_call: TRBD1; clone_size: .; cdr3_nt: TGTGCCAGCAGCTTAGGCGTGGCCCCAGGGGGTGGGGAGCAGTTCTTC; cdr3_aa: CASSLGVAPGGGEQFF
v_call: TRBV5-4; j_call: TRBJ2-1; d_call: TRBD2; clone_size: few; cdr3_nt: TGTGCCAGCAGCTTGGATCTAGCGGGAGTTGATGAGCAGTTCTTC; cdr3_aa: CASSLDLAGVDEQFF
v_call: TRBV14; j_call: TRBJ2-1; d_call: TRBD2; clone_size: .; cdr3_nt: TGTGCCAGCAGCCAAGCGGTGAGCGGGAGGGCGACCTACAATGAGCAGTTCTTC; cdr3_aa: CASSQAVSGRATYNEQFF
v_call: TRBV7-3; j_call: TRBJ2-1; d_call: .; clone_size: .; cdr3_nt: TGTGCCAGCAGCCCCAACCTGAGTGGCAATGAGCAGTTCTTC; cdr3_aa: CASSPNLSGNEQFF
v_call: TRBV18; j_call: TRBJ2-1; d_call: .; clone_size: .; cdr3_nt: TGTGCCAGCTCGACGTCGGGGAACAATGAGCAGTTCTTC; cdr3_aa: CASSTSGNNEQFF
v_call: TRBV7-9; j_call: TRBJ2-7; d_call: .; clone_size: few; cdr3_nt: TGTGCCAGCAGCTTAGGAGGGAGATCCTACGAGCAGTACTTC; cdr3_aa: CASSLGGRSYEQYF
v_call: TRBV30; j_call: TRBJ1-2; d_call: .; clone_size: .; cdr3_nt: TGTGCCTGGAGTGTGGAAGCCGACAATGGCTACACCTTC; cdr3_aa: CAWSVEADNGYTF
v_call: TRBV5-1; j_call: TRBJ2-7; d_call: .; clone_size: few; cdr3_nt: TGCGCCAGCAGCTTGGAACCGGGTCGCTCCTACGAGCAGTACTTC; cdr3_aa: CASSLEPGRSYEQYF
v_call: TRBV7-9; j_call: TRBJ2-2; d_call: TRBD1; clone_size: few; cdr3_nt: TGTGCCAGCAGCTTGCATCGGGACAGGGGGACCGGGGAGCTGTTTTTT; cdr3_aa: CASSLHRDRGTGELFF
v_call: TRBV7-2; j_call: TRBJ2-4; d_call: .; clone_size: .; cdr3_nt: TGTGCCAGCAGCGGACTTGATCTAGCCAAAAACATTCAGTACTTC; cdr3_aa: CASSGLDLAKNIQYF
v_call: TRBV30; j_call: TRBJ1-4; d_call: .; clone_size: .; cdr3_nt: TGTGCCTGGAGTGAAGGACTGAAACTGTTTTTT; cdr3_aa: CAWSEGLKLFF
v_call: TRBV18; j_call: TRBJ2-1; d_call: TRBD2; clone_size: .; cdr3_nt: TGTGCCAGCTCACCACCTGGACTAGCGGGAGGTTCACCCTACAATGAGCAGTTCTTC; cdr3_aa: CASSPPGLAGGSPYNEQFF
v_call: TRBV2; j_call: TRBJ2-1; d_call: .; clone_size: .; cdr3_nt: TGTGCCAGCAGTTATAACAATGAGCAGTTCTTC; cdr3_aa: CASSYNNEQFF
v_call: TRBV28; j_call: TRBJ2-1; d_call: .; clone_size: few; cdr3_nt: TGTGCCAGCAGCTTCCCAGGGTCTGAGCAGTTCTTC; cdr3_aa: CASSFPGSEQFF
v_call: TRBV4-1; j_call: TRBJ2-1; d_call: TRBD2; clone_size: once; cdr3_nt: TGCGCCAGCAGTCCCGGGAAGGGCTTATCTAGCGGACCCTACAATGAGCAGTTCTTC; cdr3_aa: CASSPGKGLSSGPYNEQFF
v_call: TRBV18; j_call: TRBJ2-1; d_call: .; clone_size: .; cdr3_nt: TGTGCCAGCTCACCAGCCGGCCCAGCGGGTGAGCAGTTCTTC; cdr3_aa: CASSPAGPAGEQFF
v_call: TRBV30; j_call: TRBJ1-2; d_call: TRBD1; clone_size: .; cdr3_nt: TGTGCCTGGAGGAGGGGAATTCAGACCCCTTATGGGACAGGGGGCAAGGGAAACTATGGCTACACCTTC; cdr3_aa: CAWRRGIQTPYGTGGKGNYGYTF
v_call: TRBV30; j_call: TRBJ2-1; d_call: .; clone_size: .; cdr3_nt: TGTGCCTGGAGTGTGAATCCCCGGAGTGAGCAGTTCTTC; cdr3_aa: CAWSVNPRSEQFF
v_call: TRBV23-1; j_call: TRBJ1-2; d_call: TRBD1; clone_size: .; cdr3_nt: TGCGCCAGCAGTCCGGGACAGGCTGGGTCTGGCTACACCTTC; cdr3_aa: CASSPGQAGSGYTF
v_call: TRBV2; j_call: TRBJ1-5; d_call: .; clone_size: .; cdr3_nt: TGTGCCATCCGCTCCCAGGGCCAGCCCCAGCATTTT; cdr3_aa: CAIRSQGQPQHF
v_call: TRBV19; j_call: TRBJ2-1; d_call: TRBD1; clone_size: few; cdr3_nt: TGTGCCAGTAGTCTAGGGACAGTGTGGCATGAGCAGTTCTTC; cdr3_aa: CASSLGTVWHEQFF
v_call: TRBV21-1; j_call: TRBJ1-2; d_call: .; clone_size: .; cdr3_nt: TGTGCCAGCGGACGTGACGGGATTTCCTATGGCTACACCTTC; cdr3_aa: CASGRDGISYGYTF
v_call: TRBV19; j_call: TRBJ2-5; d_call: TRBD2; clone_size: few; cdr3_nt: TGTGCCAGTAGCCGGGGACTAGCGGGAGGGATGGGGGAGACCCAGTACTTC; cdr3_aa: CASSRGLAGGMGETQYF
v_call: TRBV15; j_call: TRBJ2-1; d_call: TRBD2; clone_size: .; cdr3_nt: TGTGCCACCAGCAGGAGAGCTTTACGACTAGCGGGAGATAATGAGCAGTTCTTC; cdr3_aa: CATSRRALRLAGDNEQFF
v_call: TRBV6-1; j_call: TRBJ2-2; d_call: .; clone_size: .; cdr3_nt: TGTGCCAGCAGCCCCCGGTCCCTAGCCGCCGGGGAGCTGTTTTTT; cdr3_aa: CASSPRSLAAGELFF
v_call: TRBV28; j_call: TRBJ2-3; d_call: TRBD2; clone_size: .; cdr3_nt: TGTGCCAGCCTGCGGGAGGGCCGCGGTGCGGATACGCAGTATTTT; cdr3_aa: CASLREGRGADTQYF
v_call: TRBV5-6; j_call: TRBJ1-2; d_call: .; clone_size: .; cdr3_nt: TGTGCGGTAGGGGGAGATGGCTACACCTTC; cdr3_aa: CAVGGDGYTF
v_call: TRBV28; j_call: TRBJ2-7; d_call: TRBD2; clone_size: .; cdr3_nt: TGTGCCAGCAGGTCTGCTAGCGGAGCCTACGAGCAGTACTTC; cdr3_aa: CASRSASGAYEQYF
v_call: TRBV19; j_call: TRBJ2-1; d_call: TRBD2; clone_size: .; cdr3_nt: TGTGCCAGTAGTGAGCGATCGGGACTAGTTGGTGAGCAGTTCTTC; cdr3_aa: CASSERSGLVGEQFF
v_call: TRBV5-4; j_call: TRBJ2-3; d_call: TRBD1; clone_size: few; cdr3_nt: TGTGCCAGCAGCTTGGGTTTGGGACAGGGGGCCCACCTGAGTACAGATACGCAGTATTTT; cdr3_aa: CASSLGLGQGAHLSTDTQYF
v_call: TRBV7-2; j_call: TRBJ1-2; d_call: .; clone_size: .; cdr3_nt: TGTGCCAGCAGCTCCCTGACAGGTGACTATGGCTACACCTTC; cdr3_aa: CASSSLTGDYGYTF
v_call: TRBV28; j_call: TRBJ2-1; d_call: TRBD2; clone_size: few; cdr3_nt: TGTGCCAGCAGTTTATACGGGAGGTGGGGACTACCCGACAATGAGCAGTTCTTC; cdr3_aa: CASSLYGRWGLPDNEQFF
v_call: TRBV7-9; j_call: TRBJ1-5; d_call: .; clone_size: few; cdr3_nt: TGTGCCAGCAGCTTAGGGGCGGGAGATCTAGCAAATCAGCCCCAGCATTTT; cdr3_aa: CASSLGAGDLANQPQHF
v_call: TRBV4-3; j_call: TRBJ2-1; d_call: .; clone_size: .; cdr3_nt: TGCGCCAGCAGCCTCGACTCTGGTCCCTACAATGAGCAGTTCTTC; cdr3_aa: CASSLDSGPYNEQFF
v_call: TRBV28; j_call: TRBJ2-1; d_call: TRBD2; clone_size: few; cdr3_nt: TGTGCCAGCAGTCCCCTAGCGGGGTACTACAATGAGCAGTTCTTC; cdr3_aa: CASSPLAGYYNEQFF
v_call: TRBV5-6; j_call: TRBJ2-1; d_call: .; clone_size: .; cdr3_nt: TGTGCCAGCAGGCCCAGGGGTACGGGTGAGCAGTTCTTC; cdr3_aa: CASRPRGTGEQFF
v_call: TRBV19; j_call: TRBJ1-2; d_call: TRBD1; clone_size: few; cdr3_nt: TGTGCCAGTAGTGCTCCGGGACAGGGAGACTATGGCTACACCTTC; cdr3_aa: CASSAPGQGDYGYTF
v_call: TRBV11-3; j_call: TRBJ2-1; d_call: .; clone_size: .; cdr3_nt: TGTGCCAGCAGAAAATCTGGAGACAATGAGCAGTTCTTC; cdr3_aa: CASRKSGDNEQFF
v_call: TRBV29-1; j_call: TRBJ2-1; d_call: TRBD2; clone_size: many; cdr3_nt: TGCAGCCTGGGGGGGTCCCGATACAATGAGCAGTTCTTC; cdr3_aa: CSLGGSRYNEQFF
v_call: TRBV19; j_call: TRBJ1-5; d_call: .; clone_size: .; cdr3_nt: TGTGCCAGTAGTATCCCAGGGTCTAATGGGCAGCCCCAGCATTTT; cdr3_aa: CASSIPGSNGQPQHF
v_call: TRBV29-1; j_call: TRBJ1-1; d_call: .; clone_size: .; cdr3_nt: TGCAGCGTTGTGGGGGGGACTCTTTACACTGAAGCTTTCTTT; cdr3_aa: CSVVGGTLYTEAFF
v_call: TRBV18; j_call: TRBJ2-1; d_call: TRBD2; clone_size: .; cdr3_nt: TGTGCCAGCTCACCACGAAGCGGGAGAGCAAATGAGCAGTTCTTC; cdr3_aa: CASSPRSGRANEQFF
v_call: TRBV6-5; j_call: TRBJ2-7; d_call: .; clone_size: .; cdr3_nt: TGTGCCAGCAGTTATGGGGGGATACCCTACGAGCAGTACTTC; cdr3_aa: CASSYGGIPYEQYF
v_call: TRBV14; j_call: TRBJ2-3; d_call: TRBD2; clone_size: few; cdr3_nt: TGTGCCAGCGCTACGGGGGGTACGCAGTATTTT; cdr3_aa: CASATGGTQYF
v_call: TRBV28; j_call: TRBJ1-5; d_call: .; clone_size: .; cdr3_nt: TGTGCCAGCAGTAAAGGGGGAGGCAATCAGCCCCAGCATTTT; cdr3_aa: CASSKGGGNQPQHF
v_call: TRBV20-1; j_call: TRBJ1-1; d_call: .; clone_size: .; cdr3_nt: TGCAGTGCCCTGGGCCCGAAGGAAGCTTTCTTT; cdr3_aa: CSALGPKEAFF
v_call: TRBV4-2; j_call: TRBJ1-2; d_call: .; clone_size: few; cdr3_nt: TGTGCCAGCAGCGGACACTTAGGGGATGGCTACACCTTC; cdr3_aa: CASSGHLGDGYTF
v_call: TRBV25-1; j_call: TRBJ2-1; d_call: .; clone_size: .; cdr3_nt: TGTGCCAGCAGTCTAGTGGGCCCCGCGGGGAATGAGCAGTTCTTC; cdr3_aa: CASSLVGPAGNEQFF
v_call: TRBV9; j_call: TRBJ2-5; d_call: .; clone_size: few; cdr3_nt: TGTGCCAGCAGCGTAGCCGGGAGCGGGTCTGAGACCCAGTACTTC; cdr3_aa: CASSVAGSGSETQYF
v_call: TRBV7-9; j_call: TRBJ1-4; d_call: TRBD1; clone_size: few; cdr3_nt: TGTGCCAGCAGCCCGGGACAGGGGGCTTCTACTAATGAAAAACTGTTTTTT; cdr3_aa: CASSPGQGASTNEKLFF
v_call: TRBV11-2; j_call: TRBJ1-4; d_call: TRBD1; clone_size: few; cdr3_nt: TGTGCCAGCAGCTTAGAAGGGACAGCGTCCGAAAAACTGTTTTTT; cdr3_aa: CASSLEGTASEKLFF
v_call: TRBV19; j_call: TRBJ2-7; d_call: .; clone_size: .; cdr3_nt: TGTGCCAGTAGTATCCCGGGACATTTGACCTACGAGCAGTACTTC; cdr3_aa: CASSIPGHLTYEQYF
v_call: TRBV27; j_call: TRBJ1-5; d_call: TRBD1; clone_size: few; cdr3_nt: TGTGCCAGCAGTTTGGATTCGACAGGGGGTGGTCAGCCCCAGCATTTT; cdr3_aa: CASSLDSTGGGQPQHF
v_call: TRBV29-1; j_call: TRBJ2-5; d_call: .; clone_size: few; cdr3_nt: TGCAGCGTTGATCGGGGGACAGCCCCCCGGGAGACCCAGTACTTC; cdr3_aa: CSVDRGTAPRETQYF
v_call: TRBV7-2; j_call: TRBJ1-2; d_call: TRBD1; clone_size: .; cdr3_nt: TGTGCCAGCAGCCTCGGGACAGGGGATGGCTACACCTTC; cdr3_aa: CASSLGTGDGYTF
v_call: TRBV5-4; j_call: TRBJ2-3; d_call: .; clone_size: .; cdr3_nt: TGTGCCAGCAGCTTGGTAGCGGCAGATACGCAGTATTTT; cdr3_aa: CASSLVAADTQYF
v_call: TRBV29-1; j_call: TRBJ2-7; d_call: TRBD2; clone_size: few; cdr3_nt: TGCAGCGTCCCTAGGGTGCTAGCGGGCTCCCCAGGGGACGAGCAGTACTTC; cdr3_aa: CSVPRVLAGSPGDEQYF
v_call: TRBV18; j_call: TRBJ1-1; d_call: TRBD1; clone_size: few; cdr3_nt: TGTGCCAGCTCACCAGGGAGGACAGGGAGTGTTAACACTGAAGCTTTCTTT; cdr3_aa: CASSPGRTGSVNTEAFF
v_call: TRBV19; j_call: TRBJ1-1; d_call: .; clone_size: few; cdr3_nt: TGTGCCAGTAGTATAGTGGCAGGGAACACTGAAGCTTTCTTT; cdr3_aa: CASSIVAGNTEAFF